This entry is about one T cell receptor (beta chain). No antigen is known for it. It has no much larger one-base neighbor in the sample; base qualities were not kept. These data belong to a study of lymphopenia after photon versus proton radiotherapy (dated by TCRdb to between 2017 and 2020). Regarding the complete study: Photon and proton radiation therapy were compared by the study for their immunological effects in patients with gastrointestinal tumors who developed high-grade lymphopenia. The goal of the study was to characterize the differences between the two radiation modalities in how they affect the immune system. The roughly 21 patients in the cohort had gastrointestinal tumors, were treated with either photon or proton therapy, and subsequently developed lymphopenia. Broader findings and caveats from the paper: After the lymphocyte count nadir, repertoires from photon-treated patients showed oligoclonal expansion, particularly of CD8+ Temra cells, and this expansion drove the decline in diversity. Across the cohort, a larger post-nadir drop in TCR diversity was inversely correlated with overall survival time among patients who died. The survival association was assessed only in patients who died, and better survival with proton therapy was presented by the authors as a possibility rather than a demonstrated result. Relative stability during treatment was observed in proton-treated patients, whereas loss of naive T cells and TCR diversity and gain of effector/memory populations were observed in photon-treated patients.

The germline V and J ends show losses of 9 bases and 0 bases respectively, and no gene match explains 7 bases of the junction. The germline V gene (reference sequence) gives CDR1 as LNHNV and CDR2 as YYDKDF. The CDR3 holds 16 amino acids from the cysteine to the phenylalanine. Here the CDR3 DNA is all that survives: 48 bases in frame from base 1. Libraries were prepared through the immunoSEQ multiplex PCR assay. Deep sequencing of rearranged TCR beta loci, alongside multiparametric flow cytometry, was used to profile T cell repertoires. What TCRdb holds here is the immuneACCESS table cut down to in-frame rearrangements. Part of the clones is not present; checked against another copy, under half of the missing clones reflect an unresolved V gene, and the others are unexplained. This sample comprises 15,000 to 20,000 clones, 70% to 90% of them detected only once. The top ten hold approximately 9.1% of the sample.

Sequences were derived from peripheral blood, sampled from a patient treated with proton-based radiotherapy. This clonotype was sampled from a man between 65 and 79 years old with pancreatic cancer. The sequence joins TRBV15 to TRBJ1-4; a stretch of 10 junction bases matches TRBD1. The sequenced DNA: TGTGCCACACGCCGGGACAGGGGCGCAACTAATGAAAAACTGTTTTTT. It translates as CATRRDRGATNEKLFF.